The rows below give T cell receptor beta chains drawn from one sample of a study of long-term antiretroviral therapy in people with HIV. Libraries were prepared by immunoSEQ multiplex PCR; TCRdb keeps only in-frame clonotypes and omits some of them. The repertoire holds 32,000 or so clones, with about 82% as singletons. The starting material was unsorted PBMCs, obtained approximately 3.3 years after starting antiretroviral therapy. The receptors stem from a man between 18 and 35 years old with HIV. CDR3s include the opening cysteine and the closing phenylalanine or tryptophan. A D gene is named only where the DNA matches it firmly. The listing skips clone size in some rows; elsewhere it reads once, few, many or a size class.

clone size: .; CDR3 length: 15; V gene: TRBV27; J gene: TRBJ2-1; D gene: TRBD2; CDR3 DNA: TGTGCCAGCTCCATAGCGGGAGGGACTAACAATGAGCAGTTCTTC; CDR3 protein: CASSIAGGTNNEQFF
clone size: .; CDR3 length: 14; V gene: TRBV7-7; J gene: TRBJ2-2; D gene: .; CDR3 DNA: TGTGCTAGCAGCTTATACGGAAACACCGGGGAGCTGTTTTTT; CDR3 protein: CASSLYGNTGELFF
clone size: .; CDR3 length: 15; V gene: TRBV27; J gene: TRBJ2-5; D gene: TRBD1; CDR3 DNA: TGTGCCAGCAGTACATGGACAGGGGGCAGGGAGACCCAGTACTTC; CDR3 protein: CASSTWTGGRETQYF
clone size: .; CDR3 length: 13; V gene: TRBV11-2; J gene: TRBJ1-3; D gene: .; CDR3 DNA: TGTGCCAGCAGCTCCCACTCTGGAAACACCATATATTTT; CDR3 protein: CASSSHSGNTIYF
clone size: .; CDR3 length: 16; V gene: TRBV5-1; J gene: TRBJ1-2; D gene: TRBD1; CDR3 DNA: TGCGCCAGCAGCTTGGGGGGGACAGGTAACGGCTATGGCTACACCTTC; CDR3 protein: CASSLGGTGNGYGYTF
clone size: .; CDR3 length: 14; V gene: TRBV28; J gene: TRBJ1-1; D gene: .; CDR3 DNA: TGTGCCAGCAGGACAGGCTTTGAGAACACTGAAGCTTTCTTT; CDR3 protein: CASRTGFENTEAFF
clone size: .; CDR3 length: 15; V gene: TRBV18; J gene: TRBJ1-1; D gene: .; CDR3 DNA: TGTGCCAGCTCACCCGCGACAGATCTTCTGTTTGAAGCTTTCTTT; CDR3 protein: CASSPATDLLFEAFF
clone size: .; CDR3 length: 13; V gene: TRBV5-1; J gene: TRBJ2-3; D gene: .; CDR3 DNA: TGCGCCAGCAGCTTGCTTACAACAGATACGCAGTATTTT; CDR3 protein: CASSLLTTDTQYF
clone size: .; CDR3 length: 13; V gene: TRBV6-1; J gene: TRBJ1-1; D gene: .; CDR3 DNA: TGTGCCAGCAGTTTAGGGACGAACACTGAAGCTTTCTTT; CDR3 protein: CASSLGTNTEAFF
clone size: .; CDR3 length: 15; V gene: TRBV2; J gene: TRBJ2-4; D gene: TRBD2; CDR3 DNA: TGTGCCAGCCGTGGGGGGGAAGAGACCAAAAACATTCAGTACTTC; CDR3 protein: CASRGGEETKNIQYF
clone size: .; CDR3 length: 16; V gene: TRBV5-1; J gene: TRBJ2-3; D gene: TRBD2; CDR3 DNA: TGCGCCAGCAGCTGGACTAGCGGGGGGCAGACAGATACGCAGTATTTT; CDR3 protein: CASSWTSGGQTDTQYF
clone size: .; CDR3 length: 14; V gene: TRBV5-6; J gene: TRBJ2-3; D gene: .; CDR3 DNA: TGTGCCAGCAGCCAGGGCAGGGGAGGAGATACGCAGTATTTT; CDR3 protein: CASSQGRGGDTQYF
clone size: .; CDR3 length: 14; V gene: TRBV5-6; J gene: TRBJ1-1; D gene: .; CDR3 DNA: TGTGCCAGCAGTCCAGACCTAATGAACACTGAAGCTTTCTTT; CDR3 protein: CASSPDLMNTEAFF
clone size: .; CDR3 length: 14; V gene: TRBV7-8; J gene: TRBJ2-7; D gene: TRBD1; CDR3 DNA: TGTGCCAGCAGCTCCACAGGGGCCTCCTACGAGCAGTACTTC; CDR3 protein: CASSSTGASYEQYF
clone size: few; CDR3 length: 13; V gene: TRBV15; J gene: TRBJ1-4; D gene: TRBD1; CDR3 DNA: TGTGCCATGGGAGACAGGGGAGGTGAAAAACTGTTTTTT; CDR3 protein: CAMGDRGGEKLFF
clone size: .; CDR3 length: 14; V gene: TRBV9; J gene: TRBJ2-1; D gene: .; CDR3 DNA: TGTGCCAGCAGCGGAACAGGTATCTGGAATGAGCAGTTCTTC; CDR3 protein: CASSGTGIWNEQFF
clone size: .; CDR3 length: 15; V gene: TRBV12-5; J gene: TRBJ1-5; D gene: .; CDR3 DNA: TGTGCTAGTGGTTTGGTACAGGGCAGCAATCAGCCCCAGCATTTT; CDR3 protein: CASGLVQGSNQPQHF
clone size: .; CDR3 length: 17; V gene: TRBV27; J gene: TRBJ2-7; D gene: .; CDR3 DNA: TGTGCCAGCAGCCAAGGTTTACCCGGGACCCGAAATGTCGAGCAGTACTTC; CDR3 protein: CASSQGLPGTRNVEQYF
clone size: .; CDR3 length: 13; V gene: TRBV13; J gene: TRBJ2-1; D gene: .; CDR3 DNA: TGTGCCAGCAGCTTAGGGCAGTACGGTGAGCAGTTCTTC; CDR3 protein: CASSLGQYGEQFF
clone size: .; CDR3 length: 16; V gene: TRBV5-1; J gene: TRBJ2-3; D gene: .; CDR3 DNA: TGCGCCAGCAGCTTGGGATCAGGGGCTAGCACAGATACGCAGTATTTT; CDR3 protein: CASSLGSGASTDTQYF
clone size: once; CDR3 length: 12; V gene: TRBV7-3; J gene: TRBJ2-2; D gene: .; CDR3 DNA: TGTGCCAGCAGCTTAACCTCCGGGGAGCTGTTTTTT; CDR3 protein: CASSLTSGELFF